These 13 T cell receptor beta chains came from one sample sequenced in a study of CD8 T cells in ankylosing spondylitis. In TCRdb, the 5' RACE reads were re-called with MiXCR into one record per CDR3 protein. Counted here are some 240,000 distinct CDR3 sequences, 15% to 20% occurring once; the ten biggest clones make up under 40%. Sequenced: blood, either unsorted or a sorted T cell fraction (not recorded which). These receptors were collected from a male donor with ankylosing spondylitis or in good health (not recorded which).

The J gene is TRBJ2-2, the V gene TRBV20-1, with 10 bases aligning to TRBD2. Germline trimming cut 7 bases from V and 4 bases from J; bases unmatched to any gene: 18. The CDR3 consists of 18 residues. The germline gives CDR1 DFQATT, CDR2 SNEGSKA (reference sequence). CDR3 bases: TGCAGTGAGAAGCGGGAGGGGCCGGTAAACTTGGGCACCGGGGAGCTGTTTTTT. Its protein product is CSEKREGPVNLGTGELFF.

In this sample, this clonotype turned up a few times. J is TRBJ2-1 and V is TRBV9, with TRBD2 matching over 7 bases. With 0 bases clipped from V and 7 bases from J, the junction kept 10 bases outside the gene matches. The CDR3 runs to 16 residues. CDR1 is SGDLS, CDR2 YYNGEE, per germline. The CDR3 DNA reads TGTGCCAGCAGCGTAGGTGCACTAGCGATCAGGAATGAGCAGTTCTTC. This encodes CASSVGALAIRNEQFF.

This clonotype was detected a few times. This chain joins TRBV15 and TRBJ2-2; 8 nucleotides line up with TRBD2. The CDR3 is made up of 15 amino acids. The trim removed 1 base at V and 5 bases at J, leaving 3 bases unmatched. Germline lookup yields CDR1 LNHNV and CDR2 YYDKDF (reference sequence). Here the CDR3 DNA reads TGTGCCACCAGCAGAGGTACTAGCGGAACCGGGGAGCTGTTTTTT. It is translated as CATSRGTSGTGELFF.

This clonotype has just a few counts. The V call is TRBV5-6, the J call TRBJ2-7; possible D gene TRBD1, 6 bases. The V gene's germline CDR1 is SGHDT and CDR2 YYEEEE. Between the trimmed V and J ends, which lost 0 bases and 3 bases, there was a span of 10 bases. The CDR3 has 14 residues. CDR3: CASSLGPGDYEQYF. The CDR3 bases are TGTGCCAGCAGCTTGGGACCAGGGGACTACGAGCAGTACTTC.

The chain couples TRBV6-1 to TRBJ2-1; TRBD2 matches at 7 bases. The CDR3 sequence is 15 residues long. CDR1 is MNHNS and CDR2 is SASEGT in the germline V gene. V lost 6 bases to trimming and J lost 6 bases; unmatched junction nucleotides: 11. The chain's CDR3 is CASRSTGTTFNEQFF. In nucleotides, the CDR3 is TGTGCCAGCAGAAGTACCGGGACTACTTTCAATGAGCAGTTCTTC.

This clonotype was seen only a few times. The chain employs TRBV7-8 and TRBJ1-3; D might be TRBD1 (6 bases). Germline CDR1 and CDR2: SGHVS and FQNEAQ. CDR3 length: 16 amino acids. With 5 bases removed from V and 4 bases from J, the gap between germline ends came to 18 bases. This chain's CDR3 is CASSTHSGARGNTIYF. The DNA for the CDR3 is TGTGCCAGCAGCACACATTCAGGGGCTCGCGGAAACACCATATATTTT.

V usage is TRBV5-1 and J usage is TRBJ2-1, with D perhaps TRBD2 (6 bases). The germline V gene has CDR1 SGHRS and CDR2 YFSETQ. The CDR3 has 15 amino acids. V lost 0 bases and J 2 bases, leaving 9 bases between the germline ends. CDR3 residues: CASSLVGSAYNEQFF. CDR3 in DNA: TGCGCCAGCAGCTTGGTCGGGAGCGCCTACAATGAGCAGTTCTTC. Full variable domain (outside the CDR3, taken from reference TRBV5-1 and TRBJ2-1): KAGVTQTPRYLIKTRGQQVTLSCSPISGHRSVSWYQQTPGQGLQFLFEYFSETQRNKGNFPGRFSGRQFSNSRSEMNVSTLELGDSALYLCASSLVGSAYNEQFFGPGTRLTVL.

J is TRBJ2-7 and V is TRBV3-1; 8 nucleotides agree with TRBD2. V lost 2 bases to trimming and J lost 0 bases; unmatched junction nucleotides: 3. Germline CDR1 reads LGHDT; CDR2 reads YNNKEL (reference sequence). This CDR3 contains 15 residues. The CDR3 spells CASSQSGLASYEQYF. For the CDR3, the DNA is TGTGCCAGCAGCCAAAGCGGACTAGCCTCCTACGAGCAGTACTTC.

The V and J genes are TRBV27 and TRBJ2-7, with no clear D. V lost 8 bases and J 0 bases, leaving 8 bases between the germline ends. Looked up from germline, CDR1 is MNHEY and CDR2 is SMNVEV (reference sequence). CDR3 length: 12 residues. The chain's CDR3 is CASFENSYEQYF. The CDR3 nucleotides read TGTGCCAGCTTTGAGAACTCCTACGAGCAGTACTTC.

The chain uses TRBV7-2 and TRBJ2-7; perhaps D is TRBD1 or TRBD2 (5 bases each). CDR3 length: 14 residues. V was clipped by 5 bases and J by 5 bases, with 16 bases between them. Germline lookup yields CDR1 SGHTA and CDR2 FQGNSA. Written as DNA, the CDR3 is TGTGCCAGCAGCCCATGGTCGGGGCCCGACGAGCAGTACTTC. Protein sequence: CASSPWSGPDEQYF.

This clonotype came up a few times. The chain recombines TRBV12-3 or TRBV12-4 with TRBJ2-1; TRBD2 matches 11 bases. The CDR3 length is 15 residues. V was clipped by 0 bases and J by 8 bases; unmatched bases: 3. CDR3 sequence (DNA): TGTGCCAGCAGTTTAGCGACTAGCGGGATACATGAGCAGTTCTTC. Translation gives CASSLATSGIHEQFF.

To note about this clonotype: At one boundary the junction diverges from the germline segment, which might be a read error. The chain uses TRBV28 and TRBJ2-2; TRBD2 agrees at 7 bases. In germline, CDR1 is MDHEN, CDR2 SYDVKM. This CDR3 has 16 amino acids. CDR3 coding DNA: TGTGCCAGCAGTTTACGGGCGGGAGCGAACACCGGGGGGCTGTTTTTT. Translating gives CASSLRAGANTGGLFF. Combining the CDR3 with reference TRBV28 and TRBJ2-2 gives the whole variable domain DVKVTQSSRYLVKRTGEKVFLECVQDMDHENMFWYRQDPGLGLRLIYFSYDVKMKEKGDIPEGYSVSREKKERFSLILESASTNQTSMYLCASSLRAGANTGGLFFGEGSRLTVL.

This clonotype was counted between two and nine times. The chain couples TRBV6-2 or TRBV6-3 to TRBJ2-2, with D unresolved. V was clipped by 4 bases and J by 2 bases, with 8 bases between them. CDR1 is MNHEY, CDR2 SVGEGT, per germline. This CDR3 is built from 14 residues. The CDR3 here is CASSSGFNTGELFF. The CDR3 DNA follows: TGTGCCAGCAGTTCTGGCTTTAACACCGGGGAGCTGTTTTTT.